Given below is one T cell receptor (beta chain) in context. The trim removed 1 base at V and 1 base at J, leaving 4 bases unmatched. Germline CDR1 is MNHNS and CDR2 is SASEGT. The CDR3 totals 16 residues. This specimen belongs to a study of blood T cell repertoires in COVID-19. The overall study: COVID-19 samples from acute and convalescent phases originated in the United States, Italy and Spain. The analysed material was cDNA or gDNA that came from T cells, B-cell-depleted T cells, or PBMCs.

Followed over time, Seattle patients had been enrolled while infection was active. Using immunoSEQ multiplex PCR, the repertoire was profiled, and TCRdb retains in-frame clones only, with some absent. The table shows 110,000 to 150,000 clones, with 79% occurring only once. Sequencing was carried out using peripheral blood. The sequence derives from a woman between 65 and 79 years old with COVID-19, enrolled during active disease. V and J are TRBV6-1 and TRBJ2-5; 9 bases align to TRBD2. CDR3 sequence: CASSEEDSGGQETQYF. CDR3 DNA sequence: TGTGCCAGCAGTGAAGAGGATAGCGGGGGCCAAGAGACCCAGTACTTC.